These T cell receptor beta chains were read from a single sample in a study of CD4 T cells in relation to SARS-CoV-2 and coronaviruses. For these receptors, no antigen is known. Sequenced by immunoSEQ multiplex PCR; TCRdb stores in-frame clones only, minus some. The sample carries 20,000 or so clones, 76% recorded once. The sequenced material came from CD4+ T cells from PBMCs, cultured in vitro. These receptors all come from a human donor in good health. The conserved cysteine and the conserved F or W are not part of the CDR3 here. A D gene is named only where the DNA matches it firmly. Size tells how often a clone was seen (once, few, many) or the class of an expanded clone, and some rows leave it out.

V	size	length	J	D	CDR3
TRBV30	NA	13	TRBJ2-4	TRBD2	AWSRGGTAKNIQY
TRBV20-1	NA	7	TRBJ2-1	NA	SSEREQF
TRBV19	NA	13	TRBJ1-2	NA	ASSTTRGRGYGYT
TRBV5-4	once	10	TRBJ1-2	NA	ASSLDNYGYT
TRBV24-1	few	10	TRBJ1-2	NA	ATSSAEGGYT
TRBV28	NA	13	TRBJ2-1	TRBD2	ASSLRTSGNNEQF
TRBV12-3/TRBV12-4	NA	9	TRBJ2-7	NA	ASSNTYEQY
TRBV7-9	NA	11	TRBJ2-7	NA	ASRNRNSYEQY
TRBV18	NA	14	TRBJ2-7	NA	ASSQTTNRPAYEQY
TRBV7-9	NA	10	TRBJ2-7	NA	ASSFDGYEQY
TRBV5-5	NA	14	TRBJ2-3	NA	ASSWAPGGGTDTQY
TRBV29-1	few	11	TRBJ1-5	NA	SVKATWDQPQH
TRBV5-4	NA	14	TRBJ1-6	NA	ASSLREGVGNSPLH
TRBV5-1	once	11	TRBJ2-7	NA	ASSEDSYYEQY
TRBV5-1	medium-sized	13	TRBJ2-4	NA	ASSRASLAKNIQY
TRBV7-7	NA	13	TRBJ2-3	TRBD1	ASSLGQGPTDTQY
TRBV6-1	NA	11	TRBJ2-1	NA	ASSEVTTNEQF
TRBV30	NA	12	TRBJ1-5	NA	AWGSKQGAGPQH
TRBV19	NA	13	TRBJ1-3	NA	ASSITGSAGNTIY
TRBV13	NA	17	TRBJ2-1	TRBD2	ASSLGGTSGTTPYNEQF
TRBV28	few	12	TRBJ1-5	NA	ASSPQLGNQPQH
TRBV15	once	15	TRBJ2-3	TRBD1	ATSRLGTGGSQDTQY
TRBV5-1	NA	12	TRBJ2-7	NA	ASSFGTGPYEQY
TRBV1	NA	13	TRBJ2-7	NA	TSSQVLGGMVEQY
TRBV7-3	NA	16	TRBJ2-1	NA	ASSLLPPSTDSYNEQF
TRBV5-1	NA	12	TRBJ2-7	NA	ASSLEQGNYEQY
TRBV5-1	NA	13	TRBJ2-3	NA	ASSLRGILTDTQY
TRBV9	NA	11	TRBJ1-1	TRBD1	ASSARGDTEAF
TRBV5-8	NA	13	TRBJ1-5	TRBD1	ASSVLDRDYQPQH
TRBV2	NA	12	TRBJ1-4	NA	ASTYQATNEKLF
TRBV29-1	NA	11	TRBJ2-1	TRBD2	SGGLGLIYEQF
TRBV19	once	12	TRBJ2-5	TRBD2	ASSIERGIGTQY